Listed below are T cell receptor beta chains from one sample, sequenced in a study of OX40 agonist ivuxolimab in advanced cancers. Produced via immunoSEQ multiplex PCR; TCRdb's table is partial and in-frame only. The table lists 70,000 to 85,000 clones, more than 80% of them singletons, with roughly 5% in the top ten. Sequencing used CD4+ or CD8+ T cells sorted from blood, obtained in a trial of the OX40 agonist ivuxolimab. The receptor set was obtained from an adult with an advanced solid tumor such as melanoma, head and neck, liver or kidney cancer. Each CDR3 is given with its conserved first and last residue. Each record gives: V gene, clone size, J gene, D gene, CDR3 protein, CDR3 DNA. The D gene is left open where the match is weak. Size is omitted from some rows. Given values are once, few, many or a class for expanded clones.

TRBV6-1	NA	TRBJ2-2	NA	CASLPRGKTGELFF	TGTGCCAGCCTCCCCAGGGGAAAGACCGGGGAGCTGTTTTTT
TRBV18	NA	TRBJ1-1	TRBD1	CASSLLPLTGGNTEAFF	TGTGCCAGCTCACTATTACCACTTACAGGGGGGAACACTGAAGCTTTCTTT
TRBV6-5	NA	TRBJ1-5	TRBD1	CASSIDRVSNQPQHF	TGTGCCAGCAGCATCGACAGGGTTAGCAATCAGCCCCAGCATTTT
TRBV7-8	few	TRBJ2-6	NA	CASAPIGGANVLTF	TGTGCCAGCGCGCCAATCGGTGGGGCCAACGTCCTGACTTTC
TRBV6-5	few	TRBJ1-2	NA	CASSYDRLYGYTF	TGTGCCAGCAGTTACGACAGACTCTATGGCTACACCTTC
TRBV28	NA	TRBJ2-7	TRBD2	CASSFSTSGYEQYF	TGTGCCAGCAGTTTTTCGACTAGCGGCTACGAGCAGTACTTC
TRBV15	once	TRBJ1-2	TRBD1	CATSRDGQGGGYTF	TGTGCCACCAGCAGAGATGGACAGGGTGGAGGCTACACCTTC
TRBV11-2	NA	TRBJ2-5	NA	CASSTDGVTTETQYF	TGTGCCAGCAGCACCGACGGGGTGACGACAGAGACCCAGTACTTC
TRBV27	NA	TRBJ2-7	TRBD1	CASSGTGSPGEQYF	TGTGCCAGCAGCGGGACAGGGTCCCCGGGCGAGCAGTACTTC
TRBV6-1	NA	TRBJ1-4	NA	CASSIREGKNEKLFF	TGTGCCAGCAGTATCCGTGAAGGGAAGAATGAAAAACTGTTTTTT
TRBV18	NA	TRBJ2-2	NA	CASSKWGSETGELFF	TGTGCCAGCTCAAAGTGGGGGAGCGAAACCGGGGAGCTGTTTTTT
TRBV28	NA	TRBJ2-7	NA	CASSPGPVEQYF	TGTGCCAGCAGTCCCGGCCCCGTGGAGCAGTACTTC
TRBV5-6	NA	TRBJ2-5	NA	CASNFRSLEKETQYF	TGTGCCAGCAACTTTCGCAGTCTGGAGAAAGAGACCCAGTACTTC
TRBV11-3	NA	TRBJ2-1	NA	CASSFRSYNEQFF	TGTGCCAGCAGCTTCCGCTCCTACAATGAGCAGTTCTTC
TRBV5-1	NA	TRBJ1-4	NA	CASSLPGLNEKLFF	TGCGCCAGCAGCTTGCCAGGGCTAAATGAAAAACTGTTTTTT
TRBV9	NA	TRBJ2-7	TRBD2	CASSRTSGGFAEQYF	TGTGCCAGCAGCCGAACTAGCGGGGGCTTCGCAGAGCAGTACTTC
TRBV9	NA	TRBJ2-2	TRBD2	CASSPTGGDTGELFF	TGTGCCAGCAGCCCTACTGGGGGGGACACCGGGGAGCTGTTTTTT
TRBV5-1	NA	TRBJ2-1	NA	CASSFGDAVNEQFF	TGCGCCAGCAGCTTTGGCGACGCCGTCAATGAGCAGTTCTTC